These 14 T cell receptor beta chains came from one sample sequenced in a study of blood T cell repertoires in COVID-19. Produced via immunoSEQ multiplex PCR; TCRdb's table is partial and in-frame only. The sample includes around 170,000 clones, around 83% of them seen just once. Material: peripheral blood. Every receptor here comes from a woman in her forties with acute or convalescent COVID-19.

The V and J genes are TRBV28 and TRBJ1-5; the D gene is possibly TRBD1 (5 bases). CDR1 and CDR2 from the germline V gene are MDHEN and SYDVKM. The V and J ends lost 2 bases and 6 bases respectively, with 5 bases between them. The CDR3 spans 12 residues. Written as DNA, the CDR3 is TGTGCCAGCAGTTTAAGGGGTCAGCCCCAGCATTTT. This codes for CASSLRGQPQHF.

This chain links TRBV4-1 with TRBJ1-2; tentatively, D is TRBD1 (5 bases). The CDR3 spans 16 residues. The V gene's germline CDR1 is MGHRA and CDR2 YSYEKL. Trimming took off 1 base at V and 0 bases at J, with 12 bases between the two ends. In DNA form, the CDR3 reads TGCGCCAGCAGCCAAGGGAGGGGCGGAGCTAACTATGGCTACACCTTC. It encodes CASSQGRGGANYGYTF.

The J gene is TRBJ2-7, the V gene TRBV19; the match to TRBD2 covers 10 bases. The germline gives CDR1 LNHDA, CDR2 SQIVND (reference sequence). The CDR3 has 14 amino acids. The junction had 1 base not matched to a gene; V was cut back by 3 bases and J by 2 bases. CDR3 loop: CASSISGGPYEQYF. CDR3 nucleotides: TGTGCCAGTAGTATTAGCGGGGGGCCCTACGAGCAGTACTTC.

This chain uses TRBV20-1 with TRBJ2-1, with a tentative D call TRBD1 (6 bases). From germline, CDR1 is DFQATT and CDR2 SNEGSKA (reference sequence). The V gene lost 3 bases and the J gene lost 7 bases, with 10 bases spanning the gap. This CDR3 comprises 12 residues. CDR3 in DNA: TGCAGTGCTAGTCAGGGGTTGAATGAGCAGTTCTTC. Translated, it gives CSASQGLNEQFF.

This rearrangement joins TRBV30 to TRBJ1-4; 8 nucleotides line up with TRBD1. There are 12 residues in the CDR3. Germline CDR1 and CDR2: GTSNPN and SVGIG (reference sequence). In nucleotides, the CDR3 is TGTGCTTTAGACAGGGGCGGTGAAAAACTGTTTTTT. It is translated as CALDRGGEKLFF.

The chain combines TRBV6-4 with TRBJ1-1; 10 bases line up with TRBD1. Germline trimming cut 6 bases from V and 5 bases from J; bases unmatched to any gene: 6. The germline V gene encodes CDR1 MRHNA and CDR2 SNTAGT. The CDR3 covers 14 residues. Written as DNA, the CDR3 is TGTGCCAGCAGAACGGACAGGGGGAGTACTGAAGCTTTCTTT. This gives the protein CASRTDRGSTEAFF.

This chain uses TRBV5-4 with TRBJ2-1, with 15 bases fitting TRBD2. This CDR3 has 20 residues. Trimming removed 4 bases from V and 1 base from J; junction bases left unmatched: 12. Germline assignment: CDR1 SGHNT and CDR2 YYREEE (reference sequence). The CDR3 reads CASSKGGTSGRYGSYNEQFF. The CDR3 DNA follows: TGTGCCAGCAGCAAAGGAGGGACTAGCGGGAGGTATGGATCCTACAATGAGCAGTTCTTC.

The gene calls are TRBV7-2 and TRBJ2-3, with 10 bases matching TRBD2. The CDR3 sequence is 15 residues long. Looked up from germline, CDR1 is SGHTA and CDR2 is FQGNSA. V shed 6 bases and J 2 bases; nucleotides not matched to a gene: 5. The CDR3 spells CASRSGGAYTDTQYF. In nucleotides, the CDR3 is TGTGCCAGCAGGAGCGGGGGGGCTTACACAGATACGCAGTATTTT.

This rearrangement joins TRBV27 to TRBJ2-7, with D tentatively TRBD1 (6 bases). Germline CDR1 MNHEY, CDR2 SMNVEV (reference sequence). V gave up 6 bases and J gave up 9 bases, with 24 bases separating them. The CDR3 has 15 residues. The CDR3 coding sequence is TGTGCCAGCAGATCAGAAAAGACAGGCCTCCTATTGCAGTACTTC. Amino acids: CASRSEKTGLLLQYF.

This clone is a singleton in its sample. The chain couples TRBV10-3 to TRBJ1-1, with D tentatively TRBD1 (5 bases). Per the germline V gene, CDR1 is ENHRY and CDR2 is SYGVKD. The CDR3 spans 11 residues. Trimming pared 10 bases from V and 1 base from J, leaving 7 bases between. The CDR3 DNA is TGTGCCACCACAGGGAACACTGAAGCTTTCTTT. Translating it yields CATTGNTEAFF.

This clone was found a few times. The chain joins TRBV4-1 to TRBJ1-5; the D is unclear. V lost 1 base to trimming and J lost 4 bases, with 14 bases between them. CDR1 and CDR2 from the germline V gene are MGHRA and YSYEKL. This CDR3 has 16 amino acids. The CDR3 region is CASSQALRGLNQPQHF. The CDR3 coding sequence is TGCGCCAGCAGCCAAGCCCTCCGCGGGTTGAATCAGCCCCAGCATTTT.

The V gene is TRBV30, the J gene TRBJ1-2, with D uncertain. CDR1 is GTSNPN and CDR2 is SVGIG in the germline V gene (reference sequence). This CDR3 is built from 11 residues. Trimming cost V 3 bases and J 8 bases, with 10 bases left between them. The CDR3 DNA reads TGTGCCTGGAGGTCGGGGAAGGGCTACACCTTC. Protein sequence: CAWRSGKGYTF.

The genes are TRBV19 and TRBJ2-1, with 8 nucleotides matching TRBD1. This CDR3 spans 13 amino acids. Trimming removed 5 bases from V and 8 bases from J; junction bases left unmatched: 5. Germline CDR1 LNHDA, CDR2 SQIVND (reference sequence). The CDR3 DNA follows: TGTGCCAGTAGTGTACAGGGGGTATATGAGCAGTTCTTC. Residues: CASSVQGVYEQFF.

The chain recombines TRBV5-4 with TRBJ2-1; no reliable D call. This CDR3 is 12 amino acids long. The V end lost 0 bases, the J end lost 10 bases, and 8 bases lay between the germline ends. Germline V gene data show CDR1 as SGHNT and CDR2 as YYREEE (reference sequence). The CDR3 DNA follows: TGTGCCAGCAGCTTGGCCGTCCGGGAGCAGTTCTTC. Translation: CASSLAVREQFF.